The 22 T cell receptor beta chains presented below share a single source sample, sequenced in a study of T cell repertoires in cytomegalovirus infection. TCRdb reanalysed the reads using MiXCR and keeps one entry per CDR3 protein. The sample holds more than 75,000 distinct CDR3 sequences, 25% to 30% seen once. These receptors' targets are unknown. Sequenced here: CD8+ T cells from cultured PBMCs, sampled from culture after CMV antigen stimulation. These receptors were taken from a human donor in good health (CMV status not recorded). Some clones in this sample may be carry-over from other donors' samples.

This clonotype was detected many times. The rearrangement uses TRBV10-3 and TRBJ1-5; D remains ambiguous. The ends were cut back, 3 bases at V and 6 bases at J, with 6 bases in the middle. The CDR3 length is 12 residues. Germline V lookup: CDR1 ENHRY, CDR2 SYGVKD. CDR3 coding DNA: TGTGCCATCAGTGACTATGGTCAGCCCCAGCATTTT. Protein: CAISDYGQPQHF.

The chain is built from TRBV6-6 and TRBJ2-1, with D possibly TRBD2 on 6 matching bases. This CDR3 has 16 residues. Germline V lookup: CDR1 MNHNY, CDR2 SVGAGI (reference sequence). V was trimmed by 5 bases and J by 0 bases, leaving 14 bases between them. The CDR3 sequence is CASSNLVGGSYNEQFF. CDR3 coding DNA: TGTGCCAGCAGTAATTTAGTGGGGGGCTCCTACAATGAGCAGTTCTTC.

This clonotype was found a few times. V gene TRBV12-5 combines with J gene TRBJ1-1; D remains unclear. This CDR3 spans 15 amino acids. Germline V gives CDR1 LGHNT, CDR2 FRNRAP. The V end lost 2 bases, the J end lost 0 bases, and 10 bases lay between the germline ends. As DNA, the CDR3 is TGTGCTAGTGGTTTGCCCATGACCATGAACACTGAAGCTTTCTTT. Protein: CASGLPMTMNTEAFF. The full variable domain, its missing parts supplied by reference TRBV12-5 and TRBJ1-1, is DARVTQTPRHKVTEMGQEVTMRCQPILGHNTVFWYRQTMMQGLELLAYFRNRAPLDDSGMPKDRFSAEMPDATLATLKIQPSEPRDSAVYFCASGLPMTMNTEAFFGQGTRLTVV.

In this sample, this clonotype turned up a few times. The J gene is TRBJ1-2, the V gene TRBV9; the D gene is possibly TRBD1 (5 bases). The V and J ends lost 4 bases and 3 bases respectively, with 16 bases between them. The CDR3 consists of 15 residues. CDR1 is SGDLS and CDR2 is YYNGEE in the germline V gene. DNA of the CDR3: TGTGCCAGCAGCCCCAGCGGGGGGGGAGACTATGGCTACACCTTC. Protein product: CASSPSGGGDYGYTF.

The chain uses TRBV24-1 and TRBJ1-1; 10 bases fit TRBD1. Germline V lookup: CDR1 KGHDR, CDR2 SFDVKD. CDR3 length equals 14 residues. Trimming at V came to 7 bases and at J to 5 bases, leaving 6 bases not matched to a gene. CDR3 region: CATSLTGGATEAFF. The CDR3 nucleotides are TGTGCCACCAGCCTGACAGGGGGCGCGACTGAAGCTTTCTTT.

This clonotype came up a few times. The CDR3 protein is CASSSPAETQYF. CDR3 bases: TGTGCCAGCAGCTCCCCAGCTGAGACCCAGTACTTC. The chain employs TRBV7-9 and TRBJ2-5; D not certain. CDR3 size: 12 residues. Germline values: CDR1 SEHNR, CDR2 FQNEAQ (reference sequence). With 4 bases removed from V and 5 bases from J, the gap between germline ends came to 8 bases. Full variable domain (remainder filled in from reference TRBV7-9 and TRBJ2-5): DTGVSQNPRHKITKRGQNVTFRCDPISEHNRLYWYRQTLGQGPEFLTYFQNEAQLEKSRLLSDRFSAERPKGSFSTLEIQRTEQGDSAMYLCASSSPAETQYFGPGTRLLVL.

The rearrangement joins TRBV7-9 to TRBJ1-1, with TRBD1 as a possible D gene (6 bases). Germline assignment: CDR1 SEHNR and CDR2 FQNEAQ (reference sequence). The CDR3 covers 14 residues. The V and J ends lost 3 bases and 5 bases respectively, with 13 bases between them. The CDR3 sequence is CASSFLDQGTEAFF. The CDR3 bases are TGTGCCAGCAGCTTTCTGGACCAGGGGACTGAAGCTTTCTTT. Supplemented by reference TRBV7-9 and TRBJ1-1, the full variable domain reads DTGVSQNPRHKITKRGQNVTFRCDPISEHNRLYWYRQTLGQGPEFLTYFQNEAQLEKSRLLSDRFSAERPKGSFSTLEIQRTEQGDSAMYLCASSFLDQGTEAFFGQGTRLTVV.

This chain links TRBV19 with TRBJ1-5; D ambiguous. This CDR3 is built from 14 residues. The V end was cut by 5 bases, the J end by 4 bases, with 12 bases between. From germline, CDR1 is LNHDA and CDR2 SQIVND (reference sequence). This CDR3 is CASSRREANQPQHF. The CDR3 DNA is TGTGCCAGTAGTCGACGGGAAGCGAATCAGCCCCAGCATTTT.

The chain uses TRBV7-2 and TRBJ2-7, with a weak D call TRBD2 (7 bases). Germline V lookup: CDR1 SGHTA, CDR2 FQGNSA. This CDR3 spans 15 amino acids. Trimming stripped 5 bases from V and 2 bases from J, with 16 bases between. The CDR3 DNA reads as TGTGCCAGCAGCGTCGCAACAGGGACTACCTACGAGCAGTACTTC. This translates into CASSVATGTTYEQYF.

This chain connects TRBV7-9 to TRBJ2-7; 8 bases are shared with TRBD1. The CDR3 runs 14 residues. J was trimmed by 5 bases and V by 5 bases; bases with no gene match: 8. CDR1 and CDR2 from the germline V gene are SEHNR and FQNEAQ (reference sequence). CDR3 nucleotides: TGTGCCAGCAGCCCAAGACAGGGGCTCCACGAGCAGTACTTC. This codes for CASSPRQGLHEQYF.

This chain connects TRBV5-6 to TRBJ2-3; no clear D gene. The CDR3 runs to 14 residues. CDR1 SGHDT and CDR2 YYEEEE come from the germline V gene. The V end lost 3 bases, the J end lost 6 bases, and 14 bases lay between the germline ends. The CDR3 DNA reads as TGTGCCAGCAGCTCCCGGGCCCCAGGCGATACGCAGTATTTT. Translation: CASSSRAPGDTQYF.

This chain connects TRBV5-6 to TRBJ2-7; D may be TRBD2 (6 bases). There are 15 residues in the CDR3. The germline gives CDR1 SGHDT, CDR2 YYEEEE. The V gene lost 4 bases and the J gene lost 6 bases, with 20 bases spanning the gap. The CDR3 DNA reads as TGTGCCAGCAGCCATGGGGGGACCCTTAGGCGCGAGCAGTACTTC. Its protein is CASSHGGTLRREQYF. Full variable domain (missing parts from reference TRBV5-6 and TRBJ2-7): DAGVTQSPTHLIKTRGQQVTLRCSPKSGHDTVSWYQQALGQGPQFIFQYYEEEERQRGNFPDRFSGHQFPNYSSELNVNALLLGDSALYLCASSHGGTLRREQYFGPGTRLTVT.

The sample holds many counts of this clonotype. J is TRBJ2-7 and V is TRBV7-2; 7 bases agree with TRBD2. The germline gives CDR1 SGHTA, CDR2 FQGNSA. V trimming: 3 bases; J trimming: 3 bases; junction bases outside the gene matches: 5. The CDR3 contains 14 residues. This chain's CDR3 is CASSFPGGHYEQYF. The CDR3 DNA follows: TGTGCCAGCAGCTTCCCGGGGGGTCACTACGAGCAGTACTTC. Full variable domain (rest looked up from reference TRBV7-2 and TRBJ2-7): GAGVSQSPSNKVTEKGKDVELRCDPISGHTALYWYRQSLGQGLEFLIYFQGNSAPDKSGLPSDRFSAERTGGSVSTLTIQRTQQEDSAVYLCASSFPGGHYEQYFGPGTRLTVT.

There are a few counts of this clonotype. The J gene is TRBJ1-1, the V gene TRBV12-3 or TRBV12-4, with D uncertain. Trimming removed 0 bases at V and 0 bases at J, with 8 bases between. This CDR3 spans 15 amino acids. The chain's CDR3 is CASSLAEGLNTEAFF. As DNA, the CDR3 is TGTGCCAGCAGTTTAGCCGAGGGTTTGAACACTGAAGCTTTCTTT.

The chain has TRBV19 and TRBJ1-5; 8 bases agree with TRBD1. CDR1 is LNHDA, CDR2 SQIVND, per germline (reference sequence). V was pared by 5 bases and J by 5 bases, with 8 bases of the junction left unmatched. The CDR3 consists of 15 residues. This CDR3 is CASSSGQGNHQPQHF. CDR3 DNA: TGTGCCAGTAGTTCCGGACAGGGAAACCATCAGCCCCAGCATTTT. Using reference TRBV19 and TRBJ1-5 for the parts outside the CDR3, the full variable domain is DGGITQSPKYLFRKEGQNVTLSCEQNLNHDAMYWYRQDPGQGLRLIYYSQIVNDFQKGDIAEGYSVSREKKESFPLTVTSAQKNPTAFYLCASSSGQGNHQPQHFGDGTRLSIL.

This clonotype has more than one count but fewer than ten. V gene TRBV7-8 combines with J gene TRBJ1-2; 7 bases map to TRBD1. CDR1 is SGHVS, CDR2 FQNEAQ, per germline. The J segment lost 4 bases and the V segment lost 4 bases, leaving 6 bases of the junction unmatched. CDR3 length: 14 residues. CDR3 sequence (DNA): TGTGCCAGCAGCTCCGGACAGGTCGGCTATGGCTACACCTTC. Protein sequence: CASSSGQVGYGYTF.

This clonotype was counted many times. The chain employs TRBV15 and TRBJ1-2; TRBD1 agrees at 7 bases. CDR1 and CDR2 from the germline V gene are LNHNV and YYDKDF (reference sequence). V gave up 2 bases and J gave up 5 bases; unmatched junction bases: 8. The CDR3 covers 15 residues. For the CDR3, the DNA is TGTGCCACCAGCAGACACAGGACAGGAGAGTATGGCTACACCTTC. Its protein product is CATSRHRTGEYGYTF.

This clonotype came up many times. The chain employs TRBV6-1 and TRBJ1-1; possible D gene TRBD1, 5 bases. The CDR3 consists of 12 residues. Germline CDR1 MNHNS, CDR2 SASEGT. The V and J ends lost 5 bases and 6 bases respectively, with 10 bases between them. CDR3 coding DNA: TGTGCCAGCAGTCCTGACAGACCTGAAGCTTTCTTT. Translated, it gives CASSPDRPEAFF.

The V gene is TRBV3-1, the J gene TRBJ1-2; 7 positions match TRBD1. The CDR3 runs to 13 residues. The V gene's germline CDR1 is LGHDT and CDR2 YNNKEL (reference sequence). The V gene end was trimmed by 6 bases and the J gene end by 3 bases; junction bases not matched to a gene: 4. The CDR3 loop reads CASRPTGDYGYTF. The CDR3 DNA follows: TGTGCCAGCAGACCTACAGGGGACTATGGCTACACCTTC. Complete variable domain (other parts from reference TRBV3-1 and TRBJ1-2): DTAVSQTPKYLVTQMGNDKSIKCEQNLGHDTMYWYKQDSKKFLKIMFSYNNKELIINETVPNRFSPKSPDKAHLNLHINSLELGDSAVYFCASRPTGDYGYTFGSGTRLTVV.

The rearrangement links TRBV4-1 to TRBJ2-7; D not resolved. There are 14 residues in the CDR3. V lost 4 bases and J lost 3, with 13 bases in between. Germline loops: CDR1 MGHRA, CDR2 YSYEKL. The CDR3 loop reads CASSLRTLDYEQYF. CDR3 DNA: TGCGCCAGCAGCCTCCGGACGCTAGACTACGAGCAGTACTTC.

This clonotype came up a few times. V gene TRBV7-3 combines with J gene TRBJ2-3; possible D gene TRBD2, 5 bases. There are 15 residues in the CDR3. The germline gives CDR1 SGHTA, CDR2 FQGTGA. The V gene lost 5 bases and the J gene lost 2 bases, with 14 bases spanning the gap. The CDR3, as DNA: TGTGCCAGCAGCCCCCGGGGAGTAATCACAGATACGCAGTATTTT. Its protein is CASSPRGVITDTQYF. The full variable domain, completed using reference TRBV7-3 and TRBJ2-3, is GAGVSQTPSNKVTEKGKYVELRCDPISGHTALYWYRQSLGQGPEFLIYFQGTGAADDSGLPNDRFFAVRPEGSVSTLKIQRTERGDSAVYLCASSPRGVITDTQYFGPGTRLTVL.

This clonotype was recorded a few times. The chain is built from TRBV7-6 and TRBJ1-1; D uncertain. The CDR3 covers 15 residues. V was clipped by 1 base and J by 1 base, with 10 bases between them. Germline CDR1 is SGHVS and CDR2 is FNYEAQ. The CDR3 DNA is TGTGCCAGCAGCTTAGGGGCCGGGGAGAACACTGAAGCTTTCTTT. Translated, it gives CASSLGAGENTEAFF.